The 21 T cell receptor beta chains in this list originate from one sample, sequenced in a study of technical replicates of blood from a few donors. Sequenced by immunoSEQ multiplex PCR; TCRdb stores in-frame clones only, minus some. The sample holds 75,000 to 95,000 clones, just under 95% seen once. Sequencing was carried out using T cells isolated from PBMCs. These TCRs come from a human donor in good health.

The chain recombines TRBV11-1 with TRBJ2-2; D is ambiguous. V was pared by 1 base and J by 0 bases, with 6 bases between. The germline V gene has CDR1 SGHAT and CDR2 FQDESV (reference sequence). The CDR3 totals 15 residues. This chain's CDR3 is CASSLEASNTGELFF. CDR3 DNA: TGTGCCAGCAGCTTAGAAGCCTCGAACACCGGGGAGCTGTTTTTT.

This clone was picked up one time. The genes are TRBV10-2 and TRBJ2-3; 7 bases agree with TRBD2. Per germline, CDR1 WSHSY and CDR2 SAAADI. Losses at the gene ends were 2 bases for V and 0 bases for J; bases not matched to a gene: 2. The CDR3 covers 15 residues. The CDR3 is CASSEDGRSTDTQYF. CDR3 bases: TGCGCCAGCAGTGAGGACGGGAGGAGCACAGATACGCAGTATTTT.

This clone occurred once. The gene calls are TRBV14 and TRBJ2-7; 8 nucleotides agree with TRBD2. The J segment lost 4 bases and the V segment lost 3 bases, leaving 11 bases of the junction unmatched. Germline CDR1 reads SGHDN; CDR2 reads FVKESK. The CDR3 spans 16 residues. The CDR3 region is CASSQRRTSLRYEQYF. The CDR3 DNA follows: TGTGCCAGCAGCCAGAGGAGGACTAGCCTCCGGTACGAGCAGTACTTC.

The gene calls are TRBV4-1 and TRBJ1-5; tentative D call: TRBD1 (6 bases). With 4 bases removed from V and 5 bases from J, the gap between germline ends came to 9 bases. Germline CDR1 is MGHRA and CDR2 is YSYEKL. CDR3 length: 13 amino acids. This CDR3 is CASSRQVYQPQHF. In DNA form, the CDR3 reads TGCGCCAGCAGCCGACAGGTTTATCAGCCCCAGCATTTT.

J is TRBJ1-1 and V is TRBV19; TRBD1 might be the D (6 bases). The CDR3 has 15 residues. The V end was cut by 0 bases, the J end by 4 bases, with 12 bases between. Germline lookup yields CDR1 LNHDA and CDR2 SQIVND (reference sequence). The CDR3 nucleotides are TGTGCCAGTAGTATAGATGACAGGCCGAGCACTGAAGCTTTCTTT. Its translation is CASSIDDRPSTEAFF.

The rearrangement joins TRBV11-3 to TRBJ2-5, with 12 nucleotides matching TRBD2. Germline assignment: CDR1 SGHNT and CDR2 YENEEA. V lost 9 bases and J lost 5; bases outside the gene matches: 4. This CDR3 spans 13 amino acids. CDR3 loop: CASGTSGSETQYF. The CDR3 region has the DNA TGTGCCAGTGGGACTAGCGGGTCCGAGACCCAGTACTTC.

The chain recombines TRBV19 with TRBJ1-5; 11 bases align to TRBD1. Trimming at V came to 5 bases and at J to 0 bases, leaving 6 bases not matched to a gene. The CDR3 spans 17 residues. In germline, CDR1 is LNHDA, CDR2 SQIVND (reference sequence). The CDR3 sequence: CASSGGQGATSNQPQHF. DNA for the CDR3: TGTGCCAGTAGTGGAGGACAGGGGGCGACTAGCAATCAGCCCCAGCATTTT.

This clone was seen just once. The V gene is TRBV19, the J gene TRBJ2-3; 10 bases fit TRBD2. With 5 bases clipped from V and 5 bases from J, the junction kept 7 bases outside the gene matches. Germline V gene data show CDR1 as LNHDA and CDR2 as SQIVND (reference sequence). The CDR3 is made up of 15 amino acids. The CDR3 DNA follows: TGTGCCAGTAGTCCTCTAGCGGGAGTTGGAGATACGCAGTATTTT. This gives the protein CASSPLAGVGDTQYF.

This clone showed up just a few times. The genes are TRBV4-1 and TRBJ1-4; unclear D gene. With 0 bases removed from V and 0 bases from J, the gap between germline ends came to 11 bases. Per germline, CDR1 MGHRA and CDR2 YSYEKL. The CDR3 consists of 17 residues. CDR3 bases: TGCGCCAGCAGCCAAGAACGGCGGGGTGCAACTAATGAAAAACTGTTTTTT. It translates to CASSQERRGATNEKLFF.

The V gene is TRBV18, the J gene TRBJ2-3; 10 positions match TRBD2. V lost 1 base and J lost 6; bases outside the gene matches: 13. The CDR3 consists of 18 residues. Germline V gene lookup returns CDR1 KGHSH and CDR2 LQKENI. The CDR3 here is CASSPRLLLAGVDDTQYF. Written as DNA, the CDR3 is TGTGCCAGCTCACCACGCCTGCTTCTAGCGGGAGTTGATGATACGCAGTATTTT.

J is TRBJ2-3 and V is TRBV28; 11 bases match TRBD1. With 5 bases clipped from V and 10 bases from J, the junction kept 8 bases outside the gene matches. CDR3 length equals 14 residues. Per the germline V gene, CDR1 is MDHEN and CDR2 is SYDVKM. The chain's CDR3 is CASSPPGTGGAQYF. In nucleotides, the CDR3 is TGTGCCAGCAGTCCCCCAGGGACAGGGGGAGCGCAGTATTTT.

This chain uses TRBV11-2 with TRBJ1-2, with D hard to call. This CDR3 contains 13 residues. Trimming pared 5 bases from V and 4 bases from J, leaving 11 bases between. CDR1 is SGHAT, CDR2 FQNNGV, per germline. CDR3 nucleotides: TGTGCCAGCAGCCCGCAGGAGGGCTATGGCTACACCTTC. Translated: CASSPQEGYGYTF.

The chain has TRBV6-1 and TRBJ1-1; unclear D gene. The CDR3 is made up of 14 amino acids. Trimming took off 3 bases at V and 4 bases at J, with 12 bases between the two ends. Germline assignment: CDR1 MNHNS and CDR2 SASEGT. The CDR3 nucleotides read TGTGCCAGCAGTGAGACCGGGCGGGCCACTGAAGCTTTCTTT. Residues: CASSETGRATEAFF.

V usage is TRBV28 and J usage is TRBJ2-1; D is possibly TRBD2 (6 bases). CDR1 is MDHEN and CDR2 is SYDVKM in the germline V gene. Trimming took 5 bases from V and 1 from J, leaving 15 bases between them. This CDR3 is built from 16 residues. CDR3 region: CASSPGDLGSYNEQFF. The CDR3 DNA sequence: TGTGCCAGCAGTCCGGGGGACTTAGGTTCCTACAATGAGCAGTTCTTC.

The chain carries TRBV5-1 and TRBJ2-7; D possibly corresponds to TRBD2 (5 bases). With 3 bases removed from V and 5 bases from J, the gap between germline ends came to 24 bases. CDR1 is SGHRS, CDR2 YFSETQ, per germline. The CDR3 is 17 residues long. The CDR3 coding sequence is TGCGCCAGCAGCTCCTTCCGGAGCGGAAACCCCCCAGACGAGCAGTACTTC. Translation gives CASSSFRSGNPPDEQYF.

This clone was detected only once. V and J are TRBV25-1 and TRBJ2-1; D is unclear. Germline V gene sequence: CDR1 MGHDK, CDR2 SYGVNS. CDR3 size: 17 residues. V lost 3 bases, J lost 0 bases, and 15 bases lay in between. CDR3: CASSDPGHGYSYNEQFF. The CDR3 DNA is TGTGCCAGCAGTGATCCGGGTCACGGGTACTCCTACAATGAGCAGTTCTTC.

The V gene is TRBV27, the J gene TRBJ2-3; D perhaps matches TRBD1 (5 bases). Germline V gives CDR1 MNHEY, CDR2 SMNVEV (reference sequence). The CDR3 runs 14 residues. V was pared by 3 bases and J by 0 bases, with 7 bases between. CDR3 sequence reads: CASSLGLSTDTQYF. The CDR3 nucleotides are TGTGCCAGCAGTTTGGGGCTAAGCACAGATACGCAGTATTTT.

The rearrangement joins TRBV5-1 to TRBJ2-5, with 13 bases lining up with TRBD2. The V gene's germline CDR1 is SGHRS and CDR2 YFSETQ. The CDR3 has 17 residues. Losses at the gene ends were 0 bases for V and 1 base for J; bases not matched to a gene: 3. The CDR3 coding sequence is TGCGCCAGCAGCTTGGAACTAGCGGGGGGGTTCCAAGAGACCCAGTACTTC. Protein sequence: CASSLELAGGFQETQYF.

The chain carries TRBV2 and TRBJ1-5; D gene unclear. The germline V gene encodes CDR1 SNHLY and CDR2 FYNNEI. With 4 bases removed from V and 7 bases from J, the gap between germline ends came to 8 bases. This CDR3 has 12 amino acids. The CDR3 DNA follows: TGTGCCAGCAGTGGCGGCGGGCAGCCCCAGCATTTT. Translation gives CASSGGGQPQHF.

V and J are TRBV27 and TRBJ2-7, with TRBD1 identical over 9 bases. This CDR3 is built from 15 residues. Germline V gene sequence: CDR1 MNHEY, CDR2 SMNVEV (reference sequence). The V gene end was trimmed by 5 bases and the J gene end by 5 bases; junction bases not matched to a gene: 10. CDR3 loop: CASSPHRGRLDEQYF. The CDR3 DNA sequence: TGTGCCAGCAGTCCCCACAGGGGGCGCTTGGACGAGCAGTACTTC.

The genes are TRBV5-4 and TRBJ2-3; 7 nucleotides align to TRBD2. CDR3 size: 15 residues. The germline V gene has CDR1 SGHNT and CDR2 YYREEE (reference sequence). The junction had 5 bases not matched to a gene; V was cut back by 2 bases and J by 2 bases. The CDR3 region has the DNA TGTGCCAGCAGCTTCGGCGGGGGAAACACAGATACGCAGTATTTT. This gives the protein CASSFGGGNTDTQYF.